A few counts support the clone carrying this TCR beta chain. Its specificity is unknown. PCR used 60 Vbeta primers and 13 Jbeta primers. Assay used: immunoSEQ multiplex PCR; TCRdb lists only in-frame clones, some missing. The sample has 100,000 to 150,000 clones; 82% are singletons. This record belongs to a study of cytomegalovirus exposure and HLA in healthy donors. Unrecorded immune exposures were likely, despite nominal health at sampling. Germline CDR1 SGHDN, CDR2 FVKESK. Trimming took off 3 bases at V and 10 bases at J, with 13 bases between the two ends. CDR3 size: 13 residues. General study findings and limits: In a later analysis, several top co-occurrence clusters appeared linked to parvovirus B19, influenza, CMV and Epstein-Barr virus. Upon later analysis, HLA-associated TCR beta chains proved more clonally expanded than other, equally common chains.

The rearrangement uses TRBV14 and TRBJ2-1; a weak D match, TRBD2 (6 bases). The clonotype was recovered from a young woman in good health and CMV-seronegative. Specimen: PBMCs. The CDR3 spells CASSQEGRGEQFF. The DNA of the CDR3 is TGTGCCAGCAGCCAGGAGGGTAGGGGCGAGCAGTTCTTC.